The 14 T cell receptor beta chains reported below all come from one sample, sequenced in a study of regulatory T cells in long-lasting Graves disease. The time point here: persistent/refractory GD, antithyroid drugs over 5 years with positive TRAb. Following extraction of RNA from PBMCs, that RNA was used to make the TCR library. Construction of TCR beta libraries relied on iRepertoire HTBI primers and on Arm-PCR targeting CDR3 regions. Each CDR3 protein gets one entry after TCRdb re-called the multiplex PCR reads with MiXCR. Of about 310,000 distinct CDR3 sequences in the sample, 22% were seen once. Sample: peripheral blood mononuclear cells (PBMCs), taken when the disease was refractory, from a patient treated with antithyroid drugs. These receptors were taken from a female donor with Graves disease.

The chain has TRBV10-3 and TRBJ2-7; 14 bases are a match to TRBD2. CDR1 is ENHRY and CDR2 is SYGVKD in the germline V gene. CDR3 size: 17 residues. J gave up 0 bases and V 2 bases, and 3 bases lay outside the gene matches. The CDR3 spells CAISERLAGGSSYEQYF. The CDR3 DNA sequence: TGTGCCATCAGTGAGCGACTAGCGGGAGGGAGCTCCTACGAGCAGTACTTC.

This clonotype was recorded many times. The V call is TRBV12-3 or TRBV12-4, the J call TRBJ2-5; TRBD1 agrees at 8 bases. V dropped 4 bases and J dropped 4; count of bases not matched to a gene: 11. The CDR3 has 16 amino acids. DNA of the CDR3: TGTGCCAGCAGTTCGACGGACAGGGAGGATCGAGAGACCCAGTACTTC. Translation: CASSSTDREDRETQYF.

J is TRBJ1-2 and V is TRBV3-1; 7 positions agree with TRBD1. With 0 bases clipped from V and 6 bases from J, the junction kept 4 bases outside the gene matches. There are 14 residues in the CDR3. Germline V gene lookup returns CDR1 LGHDT and CDR2 YNNKEL (reference sequence). The chain's CDR3 is CASSQDRGQNGYTF. The CDR3 coding sequence is TGTGCCAGCAGCCAAGATAGGGGACAGAATGGCTACACCTTC.

On this clonotype itself: A much larger clone differs by one base, so this may be a read error. The CDR3 bases are TGTGCCAGCAGCTTTGTTCGGACTAGCGGGAGTAGAGAGGCCCAGTACTTC. Protein sequence: CASSFVRTSGSREAQYF. The rearrangement links TRBV9 to TRBJ2-5; 13 nucleotides agree with TRBD2. The CDR3 sequence is 17 residues long. In germline, CDR1 is SGDLS, CDR2 YYNGEE.

This chain links TRBV28 with TRBJ2-3; the match to TRBD2 covers 11 bases. From germline, CDR1 is MDHEN and CDR2 SYDVKM. V shed 8 bases, J shed 3 bases, and the junction held 1 base outside the gene matches. The CDR3 loop spans 13 amino acids. CDR3 region: CASASGGTDTQYF. As DNA, the CDR3 is TGTGCCAGCGCTAGCGGGGGGACAGATACGCAGTATTTT.

This clonotype has ten or more counts. The rearrangement links TRBV28 to TRBJ1-1; D gene unclear. The germline V gene encodes CDR1 MDHEN and CDR2 SYDVKM. The CDR3 sequence is 14 residues long. V was trimmed by 5 bases and J by 4 bases, leaving 14 bases between them. CDR3 in amino acids: CASSTRPRSTEAFF. The CDR3 nucleotides are TGTGCCAGCAGTACTCGACCCCGAAGCACTGAAGCTTTCTTT. Complete variable domain (other parts from reference TRBV28 and TRBJ1-1): DVKVTQSSRYLVKRTGEKVFLECVQDMDHENMFWYRQDPGLGLRLIYFSYDVKMKEKGDIPEGYSVSREKKERFSLILESASTNQTSMYLCASSTRPRSTEAFFGQGTRLTVV.

This clonotype has a handful of counts. The J gene is TRBJ2-7, the V gene TRBV30; TRBD2 is a possible D gene (6 bases). V lost 1 base to trimming and J lost 6 bases, with 25 bases between them. Germline V CDR1 and CDR2: GTSNPN, SVGIG (reference sequence). CDR3 size: 17 residues. The CDR3 here is CAWSAIHSGSEGTEQYF. DNA of the CDR3: TGTGCCTGGAGTGCAATCCATTCCGGGAGCGAGGGGACCGAGCAGTACTTC.

This clonotype turned up a few times. The chain employs TRBV18 and TRBJ2-7; maybe TRBD2 (6 bases). V lost 2 bases and J lost 0, with 14 bases in between. CDR1 is KGHSH, CDR2 LQKENI, per germline. The CDR3 runs to 16 residues. The CDR3 region is CASSPGGWESSYEQYF. The CDR3, as DNA: TGTGCCAGCTCACCAGGAGGGTGGGAAAGCTCCTACGAGCAGTACTTC. Full variable domain (remainder filled in from reference TRBV18 and TRBJ2-7): NAGVMQNPRHLVRRRGQEARLRCSPMKGHSHVYWYRQLPEEGLKFMVYLQKENIIDESGMPKERFSAEFPKEGPSILRIQQVVRGDSAAYFCASSPGGWESSYEQYFGPGTRLTVT.

V usage is TRBV6-2 or TRBV6-3 and J usage is TRBJ2-7; D ambiguous. This CDR3 contains 16 residues. The germline V and J ends were trimmed by 4 bases and 2 bases, with 18 bases remaining between them. From germline, CDR1 is MNHEY and CDR2 SVGEGT. The CDR3 protein is CASSFHPRLYPYEQYF. The CDR3 coding sequence is TGTGCCAGCAGTTTCCACCCCCGACTGTATCCCTACGAGCAGTACTTC.

This clonotype was seen only a few times. The chain is built from TRBV9 and TRBJ1-1; 7 bases match TRBD1. Germline lookup yields CDR1 SGDLS and CDR2 YYNGEE. The CDR3 is 16 residues long. Losses at the gene ends were 4 bases for V and 0 bases for J; bases not matched to a gene: 9. The CDR3 loop is CASSPGQTDMNTEAFF. CDR3 in DNA: TGTGCCAGCAGCCCGGGACAGACCGACATGAACACTGAAGCTTTCTTT.

The rearrangement joins TRBV5-1 to TRBJ2-5; D is perhaps TRBD1 (6 bases). Trimming pared 5 bases from V and 5 bases from J, leaving 22 bases between. Per the germline V gene, CDR1 is SGHRS and CDR2 is YFSETQ. The CDR3 has 16 residues. CDR3: CASRRGSPFWEETQYF. Here the CDR3 DNA reads TGCGCCAGCAGAAGGGGGTCGCCTTTTTGGGAGGAGACCCAGTACTTC.

This chain joins TRBV19 and TRBJ2-7, with D possibly being TRBD1 (6 bases). With 4 bases removed from V and 7 bases from J, the gap between germline ends came to 17 bases. This CDR3 has 14 amino acids. CDR1 and CDR2 (germline): LNHDA, SQIVND (reference sequence). The CDR3 reads CASSTQHRVGEQYF. The DNA for the CDR3 is TGTGCCAGTAGTACCCAACACAGGGTCGGGGAGCAGTACTTC. The variable domain in full, completed from reference TRBV19 and TRBJ2-7, reads DGGITQSPKYLFRKEGQNVTLSCEQNLNHDAMYWYRQDPGQGLRLIYYSQIVNDFQKGDIAEGYSVSREKKESFPLTVTSAQKNPTAFYLCASSTQHRVGEQYFGPGTRLTVT.

The chain has TRBV6-1 and TRBJ1-5; D is unclear. Germline V lookup: CDR1 MNHNS, CDR2 SASEGT. V was shortened by 6 bases and J by 9 bases, with 12 bases between the two germline ends. The CDR3 spans 12 residues. This CDR3 is CASRGAPGPQHF. CDR3 nucleotide sequence: TGTGCCAGCAGGGGTGCCCCGGGGCCCCAGCATTTT.

The rearrangement links TRBV3-1 to TRBJ1-2; D not certain. The CDR3 is 13 amino acids. V shed 0 bases and J shed 6 bases, with 8 bases lying between them. Germline CDR1 reads LGHDT; CDR2 reads YNNKEL (reference sequence). CDR3 amino acids: CASSQDTRNGYTF. CDR3 coding DNA: TGTGCCAGCAGCCAAGATACTAGGAATGGCTACACCTTC.